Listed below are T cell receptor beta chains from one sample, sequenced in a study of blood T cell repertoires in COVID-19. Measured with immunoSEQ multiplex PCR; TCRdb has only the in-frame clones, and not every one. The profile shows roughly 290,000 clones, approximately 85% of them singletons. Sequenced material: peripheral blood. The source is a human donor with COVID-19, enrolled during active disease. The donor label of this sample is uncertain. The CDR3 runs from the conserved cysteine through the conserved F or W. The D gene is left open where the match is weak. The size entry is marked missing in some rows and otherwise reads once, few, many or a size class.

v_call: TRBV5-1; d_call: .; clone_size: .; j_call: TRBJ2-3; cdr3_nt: TGCGCCAGCACCCCGGCCCGGGGGTACACAGATACGCAGTATTTT; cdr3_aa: CASTPARGYTDTQYF
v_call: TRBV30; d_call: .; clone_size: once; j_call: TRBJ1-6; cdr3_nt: TGTGCCTGGAGTGTCATGGACAGCAGCCTCCACTTT; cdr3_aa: CAWSVMDSSLHF
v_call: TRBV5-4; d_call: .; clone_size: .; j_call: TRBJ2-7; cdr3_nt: TGTGCCAGCAGCTCCCCCCCCCTCGAGCAGTACTTC; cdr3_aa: CASSSPPLEQYF
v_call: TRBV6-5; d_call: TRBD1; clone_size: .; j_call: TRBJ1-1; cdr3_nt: TGTGCCAGCAGGCCGGGACAGGGAAACACTGAAGCTTTCTTT; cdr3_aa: CASRPGQGNTEAFF
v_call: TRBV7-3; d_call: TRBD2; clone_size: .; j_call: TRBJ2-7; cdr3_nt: TGTGCCAGCAGCTTAATGGCGGGAGCGCAGTACGAGCAGTACTTC; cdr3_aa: CASSLMAGAQYEQYF
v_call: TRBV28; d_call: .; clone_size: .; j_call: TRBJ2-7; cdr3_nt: TGTGCCAGCAGTGCCCCGGTCTCCTACGAGCAGTACTTC; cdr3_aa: CASSAPVSYEQYF
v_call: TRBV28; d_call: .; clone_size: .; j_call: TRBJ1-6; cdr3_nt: TGTGCCAGCAGTTTAGGCGGGGACTATTCACCCCTCCACTTT; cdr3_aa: CASSLGGDYSPLHF
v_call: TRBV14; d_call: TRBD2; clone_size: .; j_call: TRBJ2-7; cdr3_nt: TGTGCCAGCAGTCGCCTTTTAGCGGGAGGATACGAGCAGTACTTC; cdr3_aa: CASSRLLAGGYEQYF
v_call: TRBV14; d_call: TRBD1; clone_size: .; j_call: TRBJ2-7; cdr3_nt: TGTGCCAGCAGCCCCTCGACAGGGGCAATTTCCTCCTACGAGCAGTACTTC; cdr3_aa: CASSPSTGAISSYEQYF
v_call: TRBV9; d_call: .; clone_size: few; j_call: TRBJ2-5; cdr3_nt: TGTGCCAGCAGCGTTAGTCTGAGTGAGACCCAGTACTTC; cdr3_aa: CASSVSLSETQYF
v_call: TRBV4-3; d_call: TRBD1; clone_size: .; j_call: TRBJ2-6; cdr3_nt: TGCGCCAGCAGCCAGACCGGGACAGGAAGCTCTGGGGCCAACGTCCTGACTTTC; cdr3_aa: CASSQTGTGSSGANVLTF
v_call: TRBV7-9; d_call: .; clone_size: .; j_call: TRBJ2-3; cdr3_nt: TGTGCCAGCAGCTTAGTAGGGACAAGCACAGATACGCAGTATTTT; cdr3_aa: CASSLVGTSTDTQYF